One sample yielded the 15 T cell receptor beta chains listed below, sequenced in a study of regulatory T cells in long-lasting Graves disease. Time point here: newly diagnosed GD, antithyroid drugs for less than 3 months. Extracted RNA from PBMCs served as the source of the TCR library. Investigators prepared the TCR beta libraries by applying iRepertoire HTBI primers and Arm-PCR of CDR3 regions. TCRdb reanalysed the multiplex PCR reads using MiXCR and keeps one entry per CDR3 protein. Here the sample spans roughly 530,000 distinct CDR3 sequences, about 15% being singletons. This same sample was also part of a study on T cells in Graves' hyperthyroidism and ophthalmopathy.

Sequenced material: peripheral blood mononuclear cells (PBMCs), taken at new diagnosis, from a patient treated with antithyroid drugs. These receptors were obtained from a woman aged 35-60 years with Graves disease.

This clonotype was seen ten or more times. The chain uses TRBV6-1 and TRBJ1-1; D is possibly TRBD1 (5 bases). Looked up from germline, CDR1 is MNHNS and CDR2 is SASEGT. The CDR3 totals 16 residues. Trimming stripped 3 bases from V and 0 bases from J, with 14 bases between. Written as DNA, the CDR3 is TGTGCCAGCAGTGATGACAGCCCGTGGTTGAACACTGAAGCTTTCTTT. The encoded protein is CASSDDSPWLNTEAFF.

This clonotype was found many times. The rearrangement links TRBV2 to TRBJ1-2; the D is unclear. This CDR3 has 13 amino acids. CDR1 is SNHLY and CDR2 is FYNNEI in the germline V gene. V was clipped by 2 bases and J by 4 bases, with 8 bases between them. CDR3 sequence reads: CASSEKAVYGYTF. The CDR3 DNA reads as TGTGCCAGCAGTGAAAAAGCCGTCTATGGCTACACCTTC. The full variable domain, with the rest looked up from reference TRBV2 and TRBJ1-2, is EPEVTQTPSHQVTQMGQEVILRCVPISNHLYFYWYRQILGQKVEFLVSFYNNEISEKSEIFDDQFSVERPDGSNFTLKIRSTKLEDSAMYFCASSEKAVYGYTFGSGTRLTVV.

About this clonotype itself: A much more abundant neighbour one base away suggests this may be a read error. The chain combines TRBV5-1 with TRBJ2-7; the D gene could be TRBD1 or TRBD2 (7 bases each). The CDR3 has 14 residues. V was clipped by 4 bases and J by 6 bases, with 17 bases between them. The germline gives CDR1 SGHRS, CDR2 YFSETQ. CDR3 nucleotides: TGCGCCAGCAGCCGGGGGGAGAACAGGGGCGAGCAGTACTTC. Translated: CASSRGENRGEQYF.

The chain recombines TRBV20-1 with TRBJ2-1, with D perhaps matching TRBD1 (6 bases). V lost 5 bases, J lost 3 bases, and 14 bases lay in between. The germline CDR1 and CDR2 sequences are DFQATT and SNEGSKA (reference sequence). The CDR3 is 14 residues long. This CDR3 reads CSAYDRLGYNEQFF. The CDR3 DNA follows: TGCAGTGCTTACGACAGGCTGGGCTACAATGAGCAGTTCTTC.

In its sample, this clonotype was seen many times. The CDR3 DNA reads as TGTGCCAGCAGTTTGGCCGGGGTGGGTGAAGCTTTCTTT. Its translation is CASSLAGVGEAFF. The J gene is TRBJ1-1, the V gene TRBV12-3 or TRBV12-4; D is undetermined. The CDR3 runs to 13 residues. Trimming cost V 3 bases and J 7 bases, with 12 bases left between them.

A few counts support this clonotype. In nucleotides, the CDR3 is TGTGCCAGTAGTAGGGGACAAATCTATGGCTACACCTTC. Encoded protein: CASSRGQIYGYTF. The chain combines TRBV19 with TRBJ1-2; a weak D match, TRBD1 (6 bases). Deletions cut 4 bases from V and 4 bases from J, with 10 bases between. The CDR3 length is 13 residues. From germline, CDR1 is LNHDA and CDR2 SQIVND (reference sequence).

A note on this clonotype: One end of the junction is discordant with germline, which a read error may explain. V gene TRBV6-2 or TRBV6-3 combines with J gene TRBJ1-1, with no clear D. Germline CDR1 is MNHEY and CDR2 is SVGEGT. The CDR3 length is 13 residues. Here the CDR3 reads CASSLNGGTKAFF. The CDR3 nucleotides read TGTGCCAGCAGTCTGAATGGTGGCACTAAAGCTTTCTTT.

The chain couples TRBV6-2 or TRBV6-3 to TRBJ2-5; 10 bases align to TRBD1. CDR1 is MNHEY, CDR2 SVGEGT, per germline. The CDR3 runs to 17 residues. After removal of 6 bases from V and 4 bases from J, the junction contained 14 bases not matched to a gene. The CDR3 region is CASRRPGQGILGETQYF. DNA of the CDR3: TGTGCCAGCAGGAGACCGGGACAGGGGATTCTGGGAGAGACCCAGTACTTC.

This clonotype was seen many times. The chain joins TRBV6-1 to TRBJ1-2, with 8 bases fitting TRBD1. The CDR3 runs to 14 residues. V dropped 5 bases and J dropped 6; count of bases not matched to a gene: 8. The germline V gene encodes CDR1 MNHNS and CDR2 SASEGT. CDR3 DNA: TGTGCCAGCAGTCGTACGACAGGGGTTGATGGCTACACCTTC. Its protein product is CASSRTTGVDGYTF.

There are many counts of this clonotype. The chain joins TRBV27 to TRBJ1-2; tentatively, D is TRBD1 (5 bases). The germline CDR1 and CDR2 sequences are MNHEY and SMNVEV (reference sequence). V gave up 5 bases and J gave up 8 bases, with 21 bases separating them. The CDR3 consists of 15 residues. CDR3 nucleotide sequence: TGTGCCAGCAGTCAAAACCACCTGAGGGGCGCGGGCTACACCTTC. It codes for CASSQNHLRGAGYTF.

In its sample, this clonotype was seen many times. V usage is TRBV2 and J usage is TRBJ2-3; 7 nucleotides line up with TRBD2. Germline CDR1 reads SNHLY; CDR2 reads FYNNEI. This CDR3 spans 15 amino acids. V shed 6 bases, J shed 0 bases, and the junction held 6 bases outside the gene matches. CDR3 in amino acids: CASSLLAESTDTQYF. CDR3 nucleotide sequence: TGTGCCAGCAGCCTCCTAGCGGAAAGCACAGATACGCAGTATTTT.

As concerns this clonotype: A much larger clone lies a single base off, so this may be a read error. This chain joins TRBV12-3 or TRBV12-4 and TRBJ2-1; 7 nucleotides agree with TRBD1. The CDR3 contains 15 residues. Here the CDR3 DNA reads TGTGACAGCAGCCCCAGGGGGACGGTTAACAATGAGCAGTTCTTC. The encoded protein is CDSSPRGTVNNEQFF.

This clonotype was seen only a few times. The V and J genes are TRBV3-1 and TRBJ2-1; tentative D call: TRBD2 (6 bases). V lost 3 bases and J 0 bases, leaving 12 bases between the germline ends. There are 16 residues in the CDR3. CDR1 is LGHDT, CDR2 YNNKEL, per germline (reference sequence). The CDR3 sequence is CASSHQLASSYNEQFF. The CDR3 nucleotides read TGTGCCAGCAGCCATCAACTAGCCAGCTCCTACAATGAGCAGTTCTTC.

This chain joins TRBV11-2 and TRBJ1-1; D is possibly TRBD1 (5 bases). Germline V gene data show CDR1 as SGHAT and CDR2 as FQNNGV. V was clipped by 5 bases and J by 6 bases, with 13 bases between them. This CDR3 region has 13 residues. The CDR3: CASSQTGWSEAFF. For the CDR3, the DNA is TGTGCCAGCAGCCAAACAGGTTGGTCTGAAGCTTTCTTT.

This clonotype occurred many times. The V call is TRBV3-1, the J call TRBJ2-5; 14 bases line up with TRBD2. The V gene's germline CDR1 is LGHDT and CDR2 YNNKEL (reference sequence). V shed 1 base and J 2 bases; nucleotides not matched to a gene: 9. The CDR3 is made up of 19 amino acids. CDR3: CASSQGTSGGPIIQETQYF. In DNA, the CDR3 is TGTGCCAGCAGCCAAGGGACTAGCGGGGGGCCTATAATTCAAGAGACCCAGTACTTC.